This T cell receptor beta chain was sequenced for a study of post-analysis software for immune sequencing data. Study at large: Relapsing-remitting, secondary progressive and progressive-relapsing forms of multiple sclerosis all featured among disease courses. Study results and limitations: Pronounced co-clustering by F measure was evident among identically batched samples. Multiple sclerosis patients showed significantly lower normalized Chao1 diversity than controls did. Patients carried 4 or 5 TRBV segments more frequently than controls did, and TRBV5-6, TRBV5-1 and TRBV20-1 were among them.

With respect to this clonotype: The antigen remains unidentified.

CDR3 length: 15 amino acids. V was pared by 2 bases and J by 11 bases, with 21 bases between. The library was made from cDNA and included unique molecular identifiers. One entry per CDR3 protein results from TCRdb running MiXCR on the PCR reads. The table lists about 560,000 distinct CDR3 sequences, 44% of them singletons. The chain uses TRBV12-3 or TRBV12-4 and TRBJ2-5; no clear D gene. The sequenced sample consisted of blood. The sequence was obtained from a girl aged 10 to 17 with multiple sclerosis. The CDR3 bases are TGTGCCAGCAGTTTATGGGTTATCGGCAACAATGAGCAGTACTTC. It codes for CASSLWVIGNNEQYF.